One T cell receptor (beta chain) is described in this entry. Its antigen is still unknown. Base-call qualities are not available, and no considerably larger clone is one nucleotide away. V loses 5 bases of germline sequence and J loses 3 bases, and the interval between the two ends is 13 bases. The germline V gene gives CDR1 as SGHTA and CDR2 as FQGTGA. The CDR3, from cysteine to phenylalanine, totals 15 residues. Only the CDR3 part of the read is kept: 45 bases, read in frame from the first base. This specimen comes from a study of cytomegalovirus exposure and HLA in healthy donors (dated by TCRdb to the late 2010s). For the study in its entirety: The 500 to 800 repertoires of the first cohort and the 120 validation repertoires were produced on the same platform, according to a later analysis. The aim of the study was to test whether cataloging public T cell receptors could identify signatures of past pathogen exposure. A separate validation cohort of about 110 different subjects was used in addition to the roughly 670-subject first cohort. High-throughput TCR immunosequencing, statistical association of individual TCRs with disease status, and machine learning were combined to predict cytomegalovirus infection status.

The paper as a whole reports these results and caveats: The study gave a list of roughly 150 TCR beta chains associated with cytomegalovirus. A later analysis had no HLA typing for the validation cohort, so co-occurrence there was scored across all 120 repertoires. The authors suggested that the approach could potentially be extended to other disease states and immunological phenotypes. Cytomegalovirus status was reported to be diagnosed by the classifier with high specificity and sensitivity in both the original and validation cohorts. Most TCR sequences were observed very rarely across donors, whereas some public TCRs were present in many individuals. Subsequent analysis determined that TCRs grouped into clusters in the first cohort also showed a tendency toward co-occurrence across the 130 or so validation repertoires, and about 94% of cluster scores exceeded 0. A few of the identified cytomegalovirus-associated TCR beta chains were confirmed in vitro to be specific for cytomegalovirus antigens.

Libraries were made using the immunoSEQ multiplex PCR assay. As for the authors' bioinformatics: A statistical classification framework was built for diagnosing cytomegalovirus status from the catalog of TCR beta chain sequences. Drawn from immuneACCESS, this table holds only the in-frame rearrangements with V and J called that TCRdb kept. Clones are partly lost; checked studies trace under half to an unresolved V gene and leave the rest unexplained. For V, J and clone size, that table is used; D and trimming come from the DNA. Counted in this sample were over 85,000 clones; approximately 88% of them appeared once. Clones ranked in the top ten supply roughly 12% of the sample. Separate from the approximately 670-subject first cohort, the validation cohort of 120 subjects was the group to which the donors belonged.

The sequence joins TRBV7-3 to TRBJ2-2; TRBD1 is possibly the D segment (5 matching bases). The sample comprised PBMCs. This clonotype was sampled from a woman in her late teens or twenties in good health and CMV-seropositive. The DNA sequence reads TGTGCCAGCAGCCTAGTAGGACAAGACACCGGGGAGCTGTTTTTT. Its product reads: CASSLVGQDTGELFF.